These 28 T cell receptor beta chains originate from one sample sequenced in a study of T cell repertoires in cytomegalovirus infection. Antigen specificity for these receptors is unknown. From the reads, TCRdb called clonotypes with MiXCR, one entry per CDR3 protein. The sample holds roughly 340,000 distinct CDR3 sequences, under 35% seen once. The material sequenced was cultured PBMCs, taken from culture after CMV antigen stimulation. Receptors were obtained from a human donor in good health (CMV status not recorded). Some clones in this sample may be carry-over from other donors' samples.

This clonotype showed up just a few times. The CDR3 is CASSPRGTVTDTQYF. CDR3 coding DNA: TGTGCCAGCAGTCCCCGGGGAACGGTCACAGATACGCAGTATTTT. This chain connects TRBV12-3 or TRBV12-4 to TRBJ2-3, with a tentative D call TRBD2 (5 bases). This CDR3 spans 15 amino acids. V was clipped by 5 bases and J by 2 bases, with 14 bases between them.

The chain carries TRBV7-3 and TRBJ2-1, with 8 positions matching TRBD2. The CDR3 totals 15 residues. Trimming at V came to 5 bases and at J to 2 bases, leaving 5 bases not matched to a gene. Germline V lookup: CDR1 SGHTA, CDR2 FQGTGA. CDR3 region: CASSPLAEPYNEQFF. Here the CDR3 DNA reads TGTGCCAGCAGCCCACTAGCGGAGCCCTACAATGAGCAGTTCTTC.

This clonotype was detected a few times. This rearrangement joins TRBV7-9 to TRBJ2-7; 9 nucleotides agree with TRBD2. CDR3 length: 15 residues. V lost 5 bases to trimming and J lost 5 bases; unmatched junction nucleotides: 10. The germline gives CDR1 SEHNR, CDR2 FQNEAQ (reference sequence). The CDR3 is CASSKPGLAGHEQYF. In DNA, the CDR3 is TGTGCCAGCAGCAAACCGGGACTAGCCGGACACGAGCAGTACTTC.

V usage is TRBV10-3 and J usage is TRBJ1-2; D call uncertain. V was shortened by 2 bases and J by 6 bases, with 10 bases between the two germline ends. The germline CDR1 and CDR2 sequences are ENHRY and SYGVKD. The CDR3 has 13 residues. This chain's CDR3 is CAISEGTNDGYTF. DNA of the CDR3: TGTGCCATCAGTGAGGGAACAAATGATGGCTACACCTTC.

The chain links TRBV29-1 to TRBJ1-1; D is unresolved. The length of the CDR3 is 13 residues. Germline lookup yields CDR1 SQVTM and CDR2 ANQGSEA. V dropped 6 bases and J dropped 1 base, with 12 bases sitting between them. Here the CDR3 reads CSVGPMRNTEAFF. The CDR3 DNA sequence: TGCAGCGTGGGTCCCATGAGGAACACTGAAGCTTTCTTT.

This clonotype was observed once. V and J are TRBV19 and TRBJ2-4; D possibly matches TRBD1 or TRBD2 (5 bases each). CDR1 is LNHDA, CDR2 SQIVND, per germline (reference sequence). Trimming cost V 10 bases and J 8 bases, with 12 bases left between them. The CDR3 runs to 11 residues. CDR3 bases: TGTGCCATTAGGGACCGTGACATTCAGTACTTC. It yields the protein CAIRDRDIQYF.

The rearrangement joins TRBV6-5 to TRBJ1-1; the D gene is possibly TRBD1 (5 bases). Germline V CDR1 and CDR2: MNHEY, SVGAGI. Trimming stripped 4 bases from V and 4 bases from J, with 16 bases between. This CDR3 region has 15 residues. This CDR3 is CASSSAGPGGTEAFF. The DNA for the CDR3 is TGTGCCAGCAGTTCCGCGGGACCGGGGGGCACTGAAGCTTTCTTT.

The CDR3: CASSRGLGSYNEQFF. CDR3 DNA: TGTGCCAGCAGCCGGGGACTAGGCTCCTACAATGAGCAGTTCTTC. The chain combines TRBV27 with TRBJ2-1; 8 bases map to TRBD2. This CDR3 has 15 amino acids. Germline loops: CDR1 MNHEY, CDR2 SMNVEV (reference sequence). Unmatched junction bases numbered 4, after V lost 6 bases and J lost 0 bases.

This clonotype was observed a handful of times. V and J are TRBV7-6 and TRBJ2-5; 9 nucleotides agree with TRBD2. With V trimmed by 6 bases and J by 5 bases, 4 bases remained unmatched. CDR1 SGHVS and CDR2 FNYEAQ come from the germline V gene. The CDR3 runs 13 residues. CDR3 protein: CASRPGTSETQYF. The DNA of the CDR3 is TGTGCCAGCAGACCTGGGACTAGCGAGACCCAGTACTTC.

This clonotype was counted ten times or more. The rearrangement uses TRBV12-3 or TRBV12-4 and TRBJ1-2; 9 nucleotides agree with TRBD1. The trim removed 5 bases at V and 4 bases at J, leaving 11 bases unmatched. This CDR3 is 16 amino acids long. CDR3: CASSPGTGPSGYGYTF. CDR3 bases: TGTGCCAGCAGTCCGGGGACAGGGCCATCCGGCTATGGCTACACCTTC.

This clonotype was seen at least ten times. The V call is TRBV7-9, the J call TRBJ1-6; D might be TRBD1 (5 bases). Trimming shortened V by 4 bases and J by 7 bases, and 17 bases separated the two germline ends. The CDR3 runs 16 residues. CDR1 is SEHNR and CDR2 is FQNEAQ in the germline V gene (reference sequence). In DNA, the CDR3 is TGTGCCAGCAGCTCGGGAGCGGACAACTTAAATTCACCCCTCCACTTT. Protein: CASSSGADNLNSPLHF.

This chain uses TRBV10-3 with TRBJ1-1, with a possible D match to TRBD1 (6 bases). The CDR3 consists of 14 residues. The V end lost 5 bases, the J end lost 1 base, and 11 bases lay between the germline ends. Germline-derived CDR1 and CDR2 are ENHRY and SYGVKD. For the CDR3, the DNA is TGTGCCATCAGTTCCAGGGGAGAGAACACTGAAGCTTTCTTT. Protein sequence: CAISSRGENTEAFF.

The CDR3 is CASSHSGVGGSYEQYF. CDR3 bases: TGTGCCAGTAGCCATTCAGGAGTTGGCGGATCCTACGAGCAGTACTTC. V is TRBV19 and J is TRBJ2-7; D unresolved. Trimming shortened V by 6 bases and J by 1 base, and 19 bases separated the two germline ends. The V gene's germline CDR1 is LNHDA and CDR2 SQIVND (reference sequence). There are 16 residues in the CDR3.

V is TRBV6-6 and J is TRBJ2-3; TRBD2 matches at 11 bases. The trim removed 4 bases at V and 4 bases at J, leaving 7 bases unmatched. In germline, CDR1 is MNHNY, CDR2 SVGAGI (reference sequence). The CDR3 spans 16 residues. The CDR3 here is CASSFLAGGRADTQYF. The CDR3 coding sequence is TGTGCCAGCAGTTTCTTAGCGGGGGGGAGGGCAGATACGCAGTATTTT.

This clonotype was detected many times. This rearrangement joins TRBV7-3 to TRBJ2-1; possible D gene TRBD2, 7 bases. The CDR3 covers 14 residues. Trimming took 1 base from V and 7 from J, leaving 11 bases between them. Germline V CDR1 and CDR2: SGHTA, FQGTGA. In nucleotides, the CDR3 is TGTGCCAGCAGCTTAATGGCGGGGGCAAATGAGCAGTTCTTC. Translating gives CASSLMAGANEQFF.

In this sample, this clonotype turned up a few times. The gene calls are TRBV7-9 and TRBJ2-2; the match to TRBD1 covers 9 bases. From germline, CDR1 is SEHNR and CDR2 FQNEAQ (reference sequence). The CDR3 consists of 16 residues. J was trimmed by 1 base and V by 4 bases; bases with no gene match: 4. The CDR3 DNA reads TGTGCCAGCAGCTCATTGGGACAGGGGAACACCGGGGAGCTGTTTTTT. It translates to CASSSLGQGNTGELFF.

This rearrangement joins TRBV10-3 to TRBJ2-1; 12 bases align to TRBD2. Germline CDR1 is ENHRY and CDR2 is SYGVKD. The CDR3 has 19 amino acids. After removal of 3 bases from V and 2 bases from J, the junction contained 11 bases not matched to a gene. This CDR3 reads CAISDSRLAGAFTYNEQFF. The CDR3 region has the DNA TGTGCCATCAGTGACTCACGACTAGCGGGGGCTTTCACCTACAATGAGCAGTTCTTC.

The chain employs TRBV5-4 and TRBJ2-5; D is ambiguous. This CDR3 comprises 13 residues. Germline values: CDR1 SGHNT, CDR2 YYREEE (reference sequence). V was cut by 0 bases and J by 3 bases, with 6 bases left in between. CDR3 DNA sequence: TGTGCCAGCAGCTTGGAGTCAGAAGAGACCCAGTACTTC. As protein: CASSLESEETQYF.

The CDR3, as DNA: TGTGCCACCAGTGATGTATCGACTAGCGGTCGGTACGGGGAGCTGTTTTTT. Translating gives CATSDVSTSGRYGELFF. V gene TRBV24-1 combines with J gene TRBJ2-2; TRBD2 agrees at 9 bases. This CDR3 has 17 amino acids. Trimming removed 3 bases from V and 7 bases from J; junction bases left unmatched: 11. From germline, CDR1 is KGHDR and CDR2 SFDVKD.

This clonotype was recorded a few times. The V call is TRBV7-6, the J call TRBJ2-1; D is ambiguous. Germline V gene data show CDR1 as SGHVS and CDR2 as FNYEAQ. This CDR3 has 14 amino acids. V was cut by 5 bases and J by 4 bases, with 12 bases left in between. The chain's CDR3 is CASSALGGYNEQFF. In nucleotides, the CDR3 is TGTGCCAGCAGCGCTCTGGGTGGGTACAATGAGCAGTTCTTC.

The chain recombines TRBV28 with TRBJ2-1; D may be TRBD1 (6 bases). This CDR3 has 14 residues. Germline CDR1 MDHEN, CDR2 SYDVKM. The ends were cut back, 2 bases at V and 10 bases at J, with 15 bases in the middle. CDR3 DNA sequence: TGTGCCAGCAGTTTAACACAGGGAAAGGACGAGCAGTTCTTC. It translates to CASSLTQGKDEQFF.

This clonotype was recorded many times. The V call is TRBV24-1, the J call TRBJ2-7; TRBD1 or TRBD2 may be the D gene (5 bases each). Germline CDR1 is KGHDR and CDR2 is SFDVKD. V was pared by 10 bases and J by 0 bases, with 12 bases between. The CDR3 is made up of 13 amino acids. CDR3 sequence (DNA): TGTGCCACTATGGGGACGGCCTCCTACGAGCAGTACTTC. It translates to CATMGTASYEQYF.

The chain recombines TRBV2 with TRBJ2-5, with a possible D match to TRBD1 (6 bases). From germline, CDR1 is SNHLY and CDR2 FYNNEI. The CDR3 is 13 residues long. V was clipped by 7 bases and J by 7 bases, with 16 bases between them. CDR3 sequence (DNA): TGTGCCAGCAAGTGGGACAACTCGGGGACCCAGTACTTC. Encoded protein: CASKWDNSGTQYF.

The chain carries TRBV7-9 and TRBJ2-5; D is tentatively TRBD1 or TRBD2 (5 bases each). Germline CDR1 and CDR2: SEHNR and FQNEAQ (reference sequence). V lost 9 bases and J lost 4, with 21 bases in between. This CDR3 is 15 amino acids long. The CDR3 reads CASSAPGPAVETQYF. The CDR3 nucleotides read TGTGCCAGTTCAGCTCCGGGGCCGGCAGTAGAGACCCAGTACTTC.

This clonotype was seen repeatedly, ten times or more. The chain has TRBV7-2 and TRBJ1-5; TRBD1 might be the D (5 bases). CDR1 is SGHTA and CDR2 is FQGNSA in the germline V gene. This CDR3 comprises 14 residues. Trimming took 9 bases from V and 9 from J, leaving 21 bases between them. Here the CDR3 reads CARGTGPNGRPQHF. As DNA, the CDR3 is TGTGCCAGGGGAACAGGCCCCAATGGGAGGCCCCAGCATTTT.

This clonotype came up a few times. The V gene is TRBV7-3, the J gene TRBJ2-1, with 7 positions matching TRBD2. Germline CDR1 and CDR2: SGHTA and FQGTGA. Trimming at V came to 0 bases and at J to 7 bases, leaving 3 bases not matched to a gene. The length of the CDR3 is 14 residues. CDR3: CASSLTRETNEQFF. In nucleotides, the CDR3 is TGTGCCAGCAGCTTAACGCGGGAGACAAATGAGCAGTTCTTC.

Points on this clonotype: This sequence may be a read error, since a much larger clone differs from it by one base. The chain links TRBV28 to TRBJ2-7; 12 bases are a match to TRBD1. This CDR3 region has 15 residues. V lost 6 bases, J lost 5 bases, and 8 bases stayed unmatched. Looked up from germline, CDR1 is MDHEN and CDR2 is SYDVKM. DNA of the CDR3: TGTGCCAGCAGACCGTGTGGGACAGGGGGCCACGAGCAGTACTTC. It codes for CASRPCGTGGHEQYF.

This chain connects TRBV12-3 or TRBV12-4 to TRBJ2-1; D uncertain. The ends were cut back, 2 bases at V and 4 bases at J, with 6 bases in the middle. The CDR3 sequence is 13 residues long. Here the CDR3 DNA reads TGTGCCAGCAGTTTAAGACGGTACAATGAGCAGTTCTTC. The encoded protein is CASSLRRYNEQFF.